This TCR beta chain is from a study of early T cells in non-severe SARS-CoV-2 infection (dated by TCRdb to about 2021). Background on the whole study: TCR sequencing used bulk RNA from unsorted whole blood, so alpha and beta chains could not be paired.

This clonotype was seen many times. The target of this receptor is not known. Per-base quality was not reported, and no clone a single base away is much larger than it. Beyond this particular receptor, the publication reports: VDJdb matching was skewed toward anti-spike CD8 responses and likely underestimated virus-specific expansions by missing private and CD4 specificities.

The method behind the library was 5' RACE. Sequenced using a NextSeq 500. The TCR library protocol attached unique molecular identifiers to individual cDNA molecules to correct for sequencing error and PCR bias. Both TCR alpha and beta chains were sequenced, and tight co-correlation was observed between alpha and beta sequence abundances in each sample. Per the authors' processing: V gene, J gene and CDR3 annotation of TCR sequences was performed with Decombinator V4. Expanded TCRs were defined as changing significantly between any two time points under a Poisson model with p below 0.0001. TCR abundances were normalised to the total number of TCRs sequenced in each sample and reported as counts per million. MAIT TCRs were defined by TRAV1-2 paired with TRAJ12, TRAJ20 or TRAJ33, and iNKT TCRs by TRAV10 paired with TRAJ18. VDJdb, accessed 1 November 2021, was searched for CMV, EBV and SARS-CoV-2 annotated TCRs, excluding TCRs annotated for multiple antigens. Using fastp at Q25 and MiXCR, TCRdb reprocessed the public reads and kept productive beta chains. All rows with the same CDR3 protein become a single entry with the most common DNA and genes. The V and J calls come from TCRdb's annotation, not from the publication. Present in this sample are approximately 20,000 distinct CDR3 sequences, about 4% of which were seen just once. The ten largest clones take up approximately 7.2% of the sample.

This was a case-control study nested in a cohort of healthcare workers in London, UK, who had nasopharyngeal swab PCR tests and blood samples taken every week. Healthcare workers were enrolled in the week of the UK lockdown, from 23 to 31 March 2020, and were followed every week for up to roughly 16 weeks. CDR1 and CDR2 are read off the germline V gene (reference sequence) as LNHDA and SQIVND. Trimming takes 0 bases off V and 5 bases off J; junction bases not matched to a gene: 3. The CDR3 numbers 14 residues from cysteine through phenylalanine. This entry keeps only the CDR3 DNA: 42 bases, framed from base 1.

This chain joins TRBV19 to TRBJ1-1; 7 of the junction bases match TRBD1. Sequenced material: whole blood. This sequence was found in an adult who was a healthcare worker with PCR-confirmed SARS-CoV-2 infection or an uninfected control (not recorded which). The CDR3 loop reads CASSIEGGRTEAFF. The nucleotides are TGTGCCAGTAGTATAGAAGGGGGCCGGACTGAAGCTTTCTTT. The reference TRBV19 and TRBJ1-1 proteins fill in what lies around the CDR3, so the full variable domain reads DGGITQSPKYLFRKEGQNVTLSCEQNLNHDAMYWYRQDPGQGLRLIYYSQIVNDFQKGDIAEGYSVSREKKESFPLTVTSAQKNPTAFYLCASSIEGGRTEAFFGQGTRLTVV.